The source of this T cell receptor (beta chain) is a study of spatial heterogeneity in lung cancer. Overall study context: Any follow-up PBMC samples that were available went on to be sequenced, and the median time to follow-up was approximately 2 years after resection. The study observed each unique TCR and UMI combination more than ten times on average in raw reads.

Documented time point: blood at routine non-recurrence follow-up after resection. Unsorted samples of tumor, nontumor lung or frozen PBMC had their whole RNA sequenced. All TCR cDNA molecules were individually tagged with a unique molecular identifier. TCRdb re-derived calls from the 5' RACE reads in MiXCR, one entry per CDR3 protein. The table includes 85,000 to 100,000 distinct CDR3 sequences, roughly a fifth detected once. The CDR3 extends over 13 amino acids. Trimming removed 3 bases from V and 8 bases from J, with 9 bases in between. Germline CDR1 SGDLS, CDR2 YYNGEE. The material sequenced was PBMCs, taken at follow-up. This receptor was taken from a male donor with early-stage non-small cell lung cancer. The chain couples TRBV9 to TRBJ1-6; D ambiguous. This chain's CDR3 is CASSAFSDSPLHF. In DNA form, the CDR3 reads TGTGCCAGCAGCGCATTCTCCGATTCACCCCTCCACTTT.